Each of the 31 T cell receptor beta chains below was sequenced from the same sample in a study of blood T cell repertoires in COVID-19. Libraries were prepared by immunoSEQ multiplex PCR; TCRdb keeps only in-frame clonotypes and omits some of them. This table has roughly 230,000 clones, around 83% appearing once. The sample was peripheral blood. These receptors were collected from a woman aged 45-65 years with acute or convalescent COVID-19.

V gene TRBV19 combines with J gene TRBJ2-2; tentative D call: TRBD1 (7 bases). The CDR3 is made up of 16 amino acids. Trimming took off 5 bases at V and 1 base at J, with 14 bases between the two ends. CDR1 is LNHDA, CDR2 SQIVND, per germline (reference sequence). Written as DNA, the CDR3 is TGTGCCAGTAGTGCCAGGGGGGTAGGGAACACCGGGGAGCTGTTTTTT. It is translated as CASSARGVGNTGELFF.

The chain couples TRBV5-1 to TRBJ2-3; tentatively, D is TRBD1 (5 bases). With 6 bases removed from V and 4 bases from J, the gap between germline ends came to 12 bases. The CDR3 spans 13 residues. Germline CDR1 SGHRS, CDR2 YFSETQ. The CDR3 DNA is TGCGCCAGCACTTATGAAGGGGCAGATACGCAGTATTTT. Residues: CASTYEGADTQYF.

For this clone: Additional DNA sequences in this sample encode the identical CDR3. This CDR3 reads CASSPPTGANTEAFF. CDR3 coding DNA: TGTGCCAGCAGTCCGCCGACAGGCGCGAACACTGAAGCTTTCTTT. This chain connects TRBV28 to TRBJ1-1; weak D call: TRBD1 (6 bases). Germline lookup yields CDR1 MDHEN and CDR2 SYDVKM. Trimming cost V 5 bases and J 1 base, with 14 bases left between them. The length of the CDR3 is 15 residues.

The count of this clone is one. This chain joins TRBV5-4 and TRBJ1-1; D may be TRBD1 (6 bases). This CDR3 is 15 amino acids long. CDR1 and CDR2 (germline): SGHNT, YYREEE (reference sequence). The V end was cut by 4 bases, the J end by 0 bases, with 13 bases between. This chain's CDR3 is CASSLQGSVNTEAFF. In DNA, the CDR3 is TGTGCCAGCAGCCTCCAGGGGTCTGTGAACACTGAAGCTTTCTTT. Complete variable domain (other parts from reference TRBV5-4 and TRBJ1-1): ETGVTQSPTHLIKTRGQQVTLRCSSQSGHNTVSWYQQALGQGPQFIFQYYREEENGRGNFPPRFSGLQFPNYSSELNVNALELDDSALYLCASSLQGSVNTEAFFGQGTRLTVV.

This clone was found many times. The rearrangement joins TRBV27 to TRBJ2-1; 9 bases are a match to TRBD1. CDR1 is MNHEY, CDR2 SMNVEV, per germline (reference sequence). The CDR3 loop spans 17 amino acids. V trimming: 8 bases; J trimming: 4 bases; junction bases outside the gene matches: 15. The CDR3 DNA reads TGTGCCAGCCTGGGACAGGGTTGGGCTAGCGCATACAATGAGCAGTTCTTC. This gives the protein CASLGQGWASAYNEQFF.

The rearrangement joins TRBV7-2 to TRBJ1-1; a weak D match, TRBD1 (5 bases). CDR3 size: 14 residues. The V end was cut by 5 bases, the J end by 0 bases, with 10 bases between. Germline values: CDR1 SGHTA, CDR2 FQGNSA. The CDR3 spells CASSPGGLNTEAFF. The CDR3 DNA reads TGTGCCAGCAGCCCCGGGGGACTGAACACTGAAGCTTTCTTT.

The chain has TRBV28 and TRBJ1-2; D gene uncertain. V gave up 3 bases and J gave up 5 bases, with 16 bases separating them. The CDR3 spans 15 residues. CDR1 and CDR2 (germline): MDHEN, SYDVKM. Here the CDR3 reads CASSLALGAGYGYTF. As DNA, the CDR3 is TGTGCCAGCAGTTTGGCTTTGGGCGCGGGGTATGGCTACACCTTC.

The rearrangement uses TRBV5-1 and TRBJ1-1; perhaps TRBD1 as D (5 bases). V was pared by 3 bases and J by 4 bases, with 16 bases between. The CDR3 consists of 15 residues. Germline loops: CDR1 SGHRS, CDR2 YFSETQ. As DNA, the CDR3 is TGCGCCAGCAGCTCGGGACTTACAGAATCCACTGAAGCTTTCTTT. Residues: CASSSGLTESTEAFF.

The CDR3 nucleotides are TGTGCCAGCAGTTCACAGGGATACTATGGCTACACCTTC. Amino acid sequence: CASSSQGYYGYTF. V is TRBV28 and J is TRBJ1-2; a weak D match, TRBD1 (6 bases). This CDR3 region has 13 residues. CDR1 is MDHEN and CDR2 is SYDVKM in the germline V gene. V was shortened by 4 bases and J by 3 bases, with 9 bases between the two germline ends.

This clone occurred once. The J gene is TRBJ1-1, the V gene TRBV27; weak D call: TRBD1 (6 bases). Between the trimmed V and J ends, which lost 8 bases and 8 bases, there was a span of 15 bases. CDR1 and CDR2 (germline): MNHEY, SMNVEV (reference sequence). CDR3 length: 12 residues. The CDR3 bases are TGTGCCAGCGGGAGGGACATCGGGGAAGCTTTCTTT. This sequence encodes CASGRDIGEAFF.

This chain links TRBV6-6 with TRBJ1-6; 10 bases are shared with TRBD1. Germline CDR1 is MNHNY and CDR2 is SVGAGI (reference sequence). The J segment lost 7 bases and the V segment lost 7 bases, leaving 10 bases of the junction unmatched. The CDR3 consists of 16 residues. This CDR3 reads CASIRTDRGRNSPLHF. As DNA, the CDR3 is TGTGCCAGCATCAGAACAGACAGGGGGCGAAATTCACCCCTCCACTTT.

This clone has only one observation. V usage is TRBV19 and J usage is TRBJ1-6, with unresolved D. V lost 3 bases and J 7 bases, leaving 7 bases between the germline ends. The CDR3 is 13 amino acids. Germline CDR1 and CDR2: LNHDA and SQIVND (reference sequence). The chain's CDR3 is CASSMARNSPLHF. The CDR3 DNA sequence: TGTGCCAGTAGTATGGCGAGGAATTCACCCCTCCACTTT.

The chain recombines TRBV6-5 with TRBJ1-2, with D uncertain. From germline, CDR1 is MNHEY and CDR2 SVGAGI. The CDR3 is 15 amino acids. The V end was cut by 2 bases, the J end by 2 bases, with 12 bases between. DNA of the CDR3: TGTGCCAGCAGTTACAAATACGCGGTGAACTATGGCTACACCTTC. Translating it yields CASSYKYAVNYGYTF.

The rearrangement links TRBV19 to TRBJ2-6, with 7 bases that match TRBD1. V shed 5 bases, J shed 4 bases, and the junction held 11 bases outside the gene matches. Germline lookup yields CDR1 LNHDA and CDR2 SQIVND (reference sequence). This CDR3 contains 17 residues. CDR3 in amino acids: CASSPGQALAGANVLTF. As DNA, the CDR3 is TGTGCCAGTAGTCCAGGACAGGCCCTCGCCGGGGCCAACGTCCTGACTTTC. The full variable domain, in which reference TRBV19 and TRBJ2-6 provide the parts outside the CDR3, is DGGITQSPKYLFRKEGQNVTLSCEQNLNHDAMYWYRQDPGQGLRLIYYSQIVNDFQKGDIAEGYSVSREKKESFPLTVTSAQKNPTAFYLCASSPGQALAGANVLTFGAGSRLTVL.

This chain connects TRBV20-1 to TRBJ2-1, with D unclear. Germline V gene data show CDR1 as DFQATT and CDR2 as SNEGSKA (reference sequence). V shed 3 bases and J shed 10 bases, with 10 bases lying between them. This CDR3 has 11 amino acids. The CDR3 region is CSASPSGEQFF. The DNA for the CDR3 is TGCAGTGCTAGCCCGTCCGGGGAGCAGTTCTTC.

V gene TRBV2 combines with J gene TRBJ1-2, with 7 bases aligning to TRBD1. Trimming removed 2 bases from V and 10 bases from J; junction bases left unmatched: 4. Germline CDR1 and CDR2: SNHLY and FYNNEI. CDR3 length: 12 amino acids. CDR3 coding DNA: TGTGCCAGCAGTGAAAACAGGGGAGACTACACCTTC. It specifies CASSENRGDYTF. Combining the CDR3 with reference TRBV2 and TRBJ1-2 gives the whole variable domain EPEVTQTPSHQVTQMGQEVILRCVPISNHLYFYWYRQILGQKVEFLVSFYNNEISEKSEIFDDQFSVERPDGSNFTLKIRSTKLEDSAMYFCASSENRGDYTFGSGTRLTVV.

V and J are TRBV19 and TRBJ2-3; a possible D gene is TRBD2 (7 bases). The V and J ends lost 5 bases and 8 bases respectively, with 23 bases between them. This CDR3 is 16 amino acids long. The germline V gene has CDR1 LNHDA and CDR2 SQIVND (reference sequence). CDR3 amino acids: CASSHAFAGASGTQYF. The CDR3 DNA is TGTGCCAGTAGTCATGCCTTTGCGGGGGCTTCGGGTACGCAGTATTTT.

The rearrangement joins TRBV2 to TRBJ2-3, with 7 bases identical to TRBD1. The CDR3 has 14 residues. Trimming removed 6 bases from V and 1 base from J; junction bases left unmatched: 4. In germline, CDR1 is SNHLY, CDR2 FYNNEI. CDR3 sequence (DNA): TGTGCCAGCAGAGATACAGGGGGCACAGATACGCAGTATTTT. This sequence encodes CASRDTGGTDTQYF.

The rearrangement links TRBV4-3 to TRBJ1-4; 9 nucleotides line up with TRBD1. Germline V gene sequence: CDR1 LGHNA, CDR2 YSLEER. The CDR3 sequence is 16 residues long. V lost 2 bases, J lost 10 bases, and 11 bases stayed unmatched. The CDR3 DNA reads TGCGCCAGCAGCCAAAGCTGGGGACAGGGTCGGGTAAAACTGTTTTTT. This gives the protein CASSQSWGQGRVKLFF.

The chain employs TRBV5-4 and TRBJ2-1, with 10 bases fitting TRBD2. The CDR3 consists of 16 residues. CDR1 and CDR2 from the germline V gene are SGHNT and YYREEE (reference sequence). V dropped 4 bases and J dropped 8; count of bases not matched to a gene: 12. CDR3 DNA: TGTGCCAGCAGCCAGAAGCTAGCGGGAGAGATCGATGAGCAGTTCTTC. This encodes CASSQKLAGEIDEQFF.

The chain couples TRBV5-5 to TRBJ1-4; TRBD1 might be the D (6 bases). CDR3 length: 15 amino acids. Per germline, CDR1 SGHKS and CDR2 YYEKEE (reference sequence). Trimming shortened V by 0 bases and J by 3 bases, and 9 bases separated the two germline ends. The CDR3 DNA sequence: TGTGCCAGCAGCTTGGGAGGGGGTGCTAATGAAAAACTGTTTTTT. Residues: CASSLGGGANEKLFF.

The chain carries TRBV7-9 and TRBJ2-7; 7 bases are a match to TRBD2. Per the germline V gene, CDR1 is SEHNR and CDR2 is FQNEAQ (reference sequence). The junction had 7 bases not matched to a gene; V was cut back by 6 bases and J by 5 bases. CDR3 size: 13 residues. The CDR3 nucleotides read TGTGCCAGCAGGGCGGGAGACAACCACGAGCAGTACTTC. Translation: CASRAGDNHEQYF.

The chain combines TRBV6-2 or TRBV6-3 with TRBJ2-7; D possibly corresponds to TRBD1 (6 bases). In germline, CDR1 is MNHEY, CDR2 SVGEGT. V lost 5 bases, J lost 1 base, and 27 bases lay in between. The CDR3 runs 19 residues. The CDR3 sequence: CASSPHLLWTVDPSYEQYF. In nucleotides, the CDR3 is TGTGCCAGCAGTCCCCACCTCCTCTGGACAGTTGACCCTTCCTACGAGCAGTACTTC.

The J gene is TRBJ2-5, the V gene TRBV19; TRBD2 is a possible D gene (5 bases). This CDR3 is built from 15 residues. V was cut by 4 bases and J by 2 bases, with 14 bases left in between. CDR1 and CDR2 (germline): LNHDA, SQIVND (reference sequence). CDR3 sequence reads: CASSTGLDPQETQYF. CDR3 DNA: TGTGCCAGTAGTACGGGGTTAGACCCACAAGAGACCCAGTACTTC. Full variable domain (outside the CDR3, taken from reference TRBV19 and TRBJ2-5): DGGITQSPKYLFRKEGQNVTLSCEQNLNHDAMYWYRQDPGQGLRLIYYSQIVNDFQKGDIAEGYSVSREKKESFPLTVTSAQKNPTAFYLCASSTGLDPQETQYFGPGTRLLVL.

This chain joins TRBV5-1 and TRBJ2-2; D ambiguous. Germline-derived CDR1 and CDR2 are SGHRS and YFSETQ. V gave up 4 bases and J gave up 4 bases, with 11 bases separating them. CDR3 size: 14 residues. CDR3 protein: CASSLPFVTGELFF. Here the CDR3 DNA reads TGCGCCAGCAGCCTACCCTTCGTCACCGGGGAGCTGTTTTTT.

The rearrangement links TRBV10-3 to TRBJ2-1; 9 bases line up with TRBD1. The germline V gene has CDR1 ENHRY and CDR2 SYGVKD. V dropped 10 bases and J dropped 13; count of bases not matched to a gene: 11. The CDR3 has 12 amino acids. The CDR3 DNA reads as TGTGCCACCCAAGGGACAGGGAGCCGACAGTTCTTC. Translation gives CATQGTGSRQFF.

The chain combines TRBV5-1 with TRBJ1-6, with D unresolved. Germline loops: CDR1 SGHRS, CDR2 YFSETQ. This CDR3 has 13 amino acids. V was cut by 5 bases and J by 7 bases, with 10 bases left in between. The CDR3 loop is CASRGSENSPLHF. The CDR3, as DNA: TGCGCCAGCAGGGGTTCGGAGAATTCACCCCTCCACTTT.

This chain uses TRBV20-1 with TRBJ2-3; TRBD2 aligns across 9 bases. Looked up from germline, CDR1 is DFQATT and CDR2 is SNEGSKA (reference sequence). CDR3 size: 16 residues. V lost 3 bases to trimming and J lost 1 base; unmatched junction nucleotides: 8. The CDR3 DNA reads as TGCAGTGCTAGTGGGCGGGAGGGCCGAGGCACAGATACGCAGTATTTT. Translation: CSASGREGRGTDTQYF.

The chain links TRBV15 to TRBJ2-5; the D is unclear. Trimming pared 0 bases from V and 4 bases from J, leaving 12 bases between. CDR3 length: 15 amino acids. Germline V lookup: CDR1 LNHNV, CDR2 YYDKDF (reference sequence). The CDR3: CATSRDLGFPETQYF. DNA for the CDR3: TGTGCCACCAGCAGAGATCTGGGCTTTCCAGAGACCCAGTACTTC.

V gene TRBV19 combines with J gene TRBJ1-5; D possibly corresponds to TRBD1 (6 bases). Trimming took off 7 bases at V and 2 bases at J, with 15 bases between the two ends. Germline CDR1 reads LNHDA; CDR2 reads SQIVND (reference sequence). This CDR3 is 15 amino acids long. CDR3 bases: TGTGCCAGTAAAGGAAAGGCAGGGGGCAATCAGCCCCAGCATTTT. Amino acids: CASKGKAGGNQPQHF.

The gene calls are TRBV12-3 or TRBV12-4 and TRBJ2-3, with TRBD1 matching over 7 bases. CDR3 size: 13 residues. With 6 bases clipped from V and 4 bases from J, the junction kept 4 bases outside the gene matches. CDR3 loop: CASRRQGSDTQYF. CDR3 bases: TGTGCCAGCAGGAGACAGGGCTCAGATACGCAGTATTTT.